This T cell receptor (beta chain) derives from a study of cytomegalovirus exposure and HLA in healthy donors. The table came from immunoSEQ multiplex PCR; TCRdb's copy has only in-frame clones and leaves some out. Here the sample spans a few hundred thousand clones, around four fifths being singletons. Sequencing was done on a sample of PBMCs. This receptor was obtained from a woman in her thirties in good health and CMV-seropositive.

The CDR3, as DNA: TGTGCCATCAGTGATGTGGGGGGAAATCAGCCCCAGCATTTT. Encoded protein: CAISDVGGNQPQHF. This chain uses TRBV10-3 with TRBJ1-5; D is perhaps TRBD1 (5 bases). V gave up 3 bases and J gave up 4 bases, with 10 bases separating them. The CDR3 contains 14 residues. Per the germline V gene, CDR1 is ENHRY and CDR2 is SYGVKD.